These 15 T cell receptor beta chains share one sample of origin, sequenced in a study of Graves' ophthalmopathy and Graves' hyperthyroidism. Investigators amplified TCR beta CDR3 regions from RNA transcripts. An opening RT-PCR round employed HTBI primers and preceded a second-round multiplex PCR. TCRdb called the multiplex PCR reads again in MiXCR, with one record for every CDR3 protein. The profile shows roughly 410,000 distinct CDR3 sequences, roughly 15% of them singletons. Specimen: peripheral blood. These receptors were taken from a woman in her late teens or twenties with stable Graves' hyperthyroidism.

This clonotype occurred many times. This sequence joins TRBV27 and TRBJ1-2; no definite D call. This CDR3 has 14 amino acids. Trimming stripped 5 bases from V and 0 bases from J, with 10 bases between. Germline CDR1 and CDR2: MNHEY and SMNVEV (reference sequence). The DNA of the CDR3 is TGTGCCAGCAGTCCCTTAGGACCTAACTATGGCTACACCTTC. Its protein product is CASSPLGPNYGYTF.

This clonotype was counted ten times or more. The CDR3: CASSLGQGAPRYF. CDR3 nucleotides: TGTGCCAGCAGTTTGGGACAGGGGGCGCCCCGGTACTTC. The chain has TRBV27 and TRBJ2-7; TRBD1 agrees at 12 bases. After removal of 3 bases from V and 12 bases from J, the junction contained 6 bases not matched to a gene. The CDR3 runs 13 residues. CDR1 is MNHEY, CDR2 SMNVEV, per germline (reference sequence).

The table lists this clonotype with many counts. V and J are TRBV12-3 or TRBV12-4 and TRBJ1-1; D not certain. Trimming cost V 1 base and J 4 bases, with 10 bases left between them. The CDR3 runs 14 residues. The CDR3 DNA reads TGTGCCAGCAGTTTAGGAACCTTGAGCACTGAAGCTTTCTTT. Its protein product is CASSLGTLSTEAFF.

This clonotype was found a few times. The rearrangement joins TRBV3-1 to TRBJ2-5; weak D call: TRBD1 (5 bases). The germline V gene encodes CDR1 LGHDT and CDR2 YNNKEL (reference sequence). With 4 bases removed from V and 1 base from J, the gap between germline ends came to 10 bases. The CDR3 contains 14 residues. The CDR3, as DNA: TGTGCCAGCAGCCCGGACACCTCCCAAGAGACCCAGTACTTC. Translation gives CASSPDTSQETQYF.

CDR3 amino acids: CASWTGPGGYTF. The CDR3 DNA follows: TGTGCCAGCTGGACAGGGCCAGGAGGCTACACCTTC. The genes are TRBV6-1 and TRBJ1-2; TRBD1 matches 8 bases. The V gene end was trimmed by 8 bases and the J gene end by 8 bases; junction bases not matched to a gene: 7. The germline CDR1 and CDR2 sequences are MNHNS and SASEGT. This CDR3 is 12 amino acids long.

The rearrangement joins TRBV12-3 or TRBV12-4 to TRBJ2-7, with D possibly TRBD2 on 6 matching bases. This CDR3 region has 17 residues. Trimming removed 6 bases at V and 1 base at J, with 22 bases between. The CDR3 region has the DNA TGTGCCAGCAGCACCCTAGGGTGGAGCGGGCTGTCCTACGAGCAGTACTTC. It codes for CASSTLGWSGLSYEQYF.

Ten or more counts support this clonotype. The chain has TRBV27 and TRBJ1-2; TRBD1 matches at 8 bases. In germline, CDR1 is MNHEY, CDR2 SMNVEV (reference sequence). V lost 4 bases and J lost 6; bases outside the gene matches: 16. CDR3 length: 17 amino acids. The CDR3 reads CASSSQGAIGFFNGYTF. The CDR3 DNA sequence: TGTGCCAGCAGTTCTCAGGGGGCGATCGGTTTCTTCAATGGCTACACCTTC.

This clonotype has a count of ten or more. The genes are TRBV12-3 or TRBV12-4 and TRBJ2-7; a weak D match, TRBD2 (7 bases). With 8 bases removed from V and 6 bases from J, the gap between germline ends came to 14 bases. The CDR3 consists of 12 residues. This CDR3 is CASAGAGAEQYF. The CDR3 coding sequence is TGTGCCAGCGCCGGGGCGGGGGCCGAGCAGTACTTC.

The rearrangement joins TRBV20-1 to TRBJ1-1; D not resolved. The germline V gene has CDR1 DFQATT and CDR2 SNEGSKA (reference sequence). This CDR3 region has 14 residues. Trimming cost V 0 bases and J 0 bases, with 8 bases left between them. This chain's CDR3 is CSARDPQVNTEAFF. CDR3 nucleotides: TGCAGTGCTAGAGATCCCCAAGTGAACACTGAAGCTTTCTTT.

This sequence joins TRBV6-5 and TRBJ1-1, with no clear D. Germline V gene sequence: CDR1 MNHEY, CDR2 SVGAGI. This CDR3 has 14 residues. Trimming took 4 bases from V and 1 from J, leaving 10 bases between them. The chain's CDR3 is CASSFSPENTEAFF. As DNA, the CDR3 is TGTGCCAGCAGTTTTTCCCCAGAGAACACTGAAGCTTTCTTT.

The table lists this clonotype with many counts. The chain employs TRBV11-2 and TRBJ2-5, with 9 bases matching TRBD2. Germline CDR1 is SGHAT and CDR2 is FQNNGV. Trimming took 5 bases from V and 5 from J; bases not matched to a gene: 15. The CDR3 totals 17 residues. CDR3 DNA sequence: TGTGCCAGCAGCCCCGGCCACGCGGGGGGGGACCGGGAGACCCAGTACTTC. As protein: CASSPGHAGGDRETQYF.

This sequence joins TRBV12-3 or TRBV12-4 and TRBJ2-7, with D possibly matching TRBD1 (7 bases). The CDR3 is 14 residues long. V was trimmed by 2 bases and J by 5 bases, leaving 13 bases between them. This CDR3 is CASSLWQGGNEQYF. In nucleotides, the CDR3 is TGTGCCAGCAGTTTATGGCAGGGGGGAAACGAGCAGTACTTC.

Comments on this clonotype: A read error may explain this, as a much larger clone is one base away. Without the conserved terminal phenylalanine or tryptophan, this CDR3 likely stems from a read error. The J gene is TRBJ1-2, the V gene TRBV6-1, with a tentative D call TRBD1 (5 bases). CDR3 length equals 14 residues. Germline values: CDR1 MNHNS, CDR2 SASEGT. V lost 4 bases and J 8 bases, leaving 17 bases between the germline ends. The CDR3 is CASSGYARVGGYTV. The CDR3 DNA is TGTGCCAGCAGTGGCTATGCCAGGGTGGGCGGCTACACCGTC.

This clonotype was recorded at least ten times. The CDR3 nucleotides are TGTGCCAGTGTGCCGGGACAAACTATCACTACCGCTGAAGCTTTCTTT. This codes for CASVPGQTITTAEAFF. The chain couples TRBV19 to TRBJ1-1; possibly TRBD1 for D (6 bases). The germline V gene encodes CDR1 LNHDA and CDR2 SQIVND (reference sequence). This CDR3 has 16 amino acids. The ends were cut back, 8 bases at V and 6 bases at J, with 25 bases in the middle.

The rearrangement links TRBV20-1 to TRBJ1-5, with 9 bases aligning to TRBD1. Germline CDR1 DFQATT, CDR2 SNEGSKA (reference sequence). V dropped 3 bases and J dropped 0; count of bases not matched to a gene: 9. The CDR3 consists of 17 residues. The CDR3 DNA sequence: TGCAGTGCTAGGAAGACAGGGGGAGATTATAGCAATCAGCCCCAGCATTTT. It is translated as CSARKTGGDYSNQPQHF.